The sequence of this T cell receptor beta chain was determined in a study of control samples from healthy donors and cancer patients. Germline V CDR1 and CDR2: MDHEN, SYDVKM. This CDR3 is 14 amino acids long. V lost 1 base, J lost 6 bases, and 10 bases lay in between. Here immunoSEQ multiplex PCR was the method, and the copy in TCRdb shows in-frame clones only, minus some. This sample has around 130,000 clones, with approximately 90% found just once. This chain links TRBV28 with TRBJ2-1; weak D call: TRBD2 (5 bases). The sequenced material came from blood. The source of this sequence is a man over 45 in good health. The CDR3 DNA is TGTGCCAGCAGTTTATCTGCTAGCTTCAATGAGCAGTTCTTC. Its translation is CASSLSASFNEQFF.